A single sample gave rise to the 6 T cell receptor beta chains below, sequenced in a study of regulatory T cells in long-lasting Graves disease. Building the TCR beta libraries relied on iRepertoire HTBI primers, and CDR3 regions underwent Arm-PCR. Using its own MiXCR run on the multiplex PCR reads, TCRdb lists one record per CDR3 protein. This table holds more than 450,000 distinct CDR3 sequences, around 12% found once. Regarding time point: newly diagnosed GD, antithyroid drugs for less than 3 months. Following extraction of RNA from PBMCs, that RNA was used to make the TCR library. These data are also associated with another study on T cells in Graves' hyperthyroidism and ophthalmopathy.

The specimen comprised peripheral blood mononuclear cells (PBMCs), sampled at new diagnosis, from a patient treated with antithyroid drugs. These receptors came from a woman in her twenties or thirties with Graves disease.

This clonotype was seen repeatedly, ten times or more. This rearrangement joins TRBV3-1 to TRBJ2-7; 8 bases match TRBD1. Trimming at V came to 2 bases and at J to 5 bases, leaving 2 bases not matched to a gene. Germline CDR1 reads LGHDT; CDR2 reads YNNKEL (reference sequence). The CDR3 consists of 13 residues. The CDR3: CASSQIQGDEQYF. In DNA form, the CDR3 reads TGTGCCAGCAGCCAAATACAGGGGGACGAGCAGTACTTC.

This clonotype occurred many times. This chain connects TRBV30 to TRBJ2-1, with 7 nucleotides matching TRBD2. This CDR3 is 15 amino acids long. V trimming: 3 bases; J trimming: 4 bases; junction bases outside the gene matches: 9. Germline values: CDR1 GTSNPN, CDR2 SVGIG (reference sequence). The CDR3 protein is CAWRREPYLYNEQFF. DNA of the CDR3: TGTGCCTGGAGGCGGGAGCCGTATCTATACAATGAGCAGTTCTTC.

This clonotype showed up many times. The V gene is TRBV3-1, the J gene TRBJ1-1; D unclear. The CDR3 totals 15 residues. Trimming took 7 bases from V and 3 from J, leaving 18 bases between them. Germline V gene lookup returns CDR1 LGHDT and CDR2 YNNKEL (reference sequence). Here the CDR3 reads CASIDVLAGDTEAFF. DNA for the CDR3: TGTGCCAGCATCGATGTGTTGGCCGGGGACACTGAAGCTTTCTTT. The whole variable domain, remainder taken from reference TRBV3-1 and TRBJ1-1, is DTAVSQTPKYLVTQMGNDKSIKCEQNLGHDTMYWYKQDSKKFLKIMFSYNNKELIINETVPNRFSPKSPDKAHLNLHINSLELGDSAVYFCASIDVLAGDTEAFFGQGTRLTVV.

The gene calls are TRBV20-1 and TRBJ1-2; 8 bases agree with TRBD1. The CDR3 covers 12 residues. V gave up 6 bases and J gave up 7 bases; unmatched junction bases: 7. In germline, CDR1 is DFQATT, CDR2 SNEGSKA (reference sequence). CDR3 coding DNA: TGCAGTGCCCGAACAGGGGGTGGTGGCTACACCTTC. It yields the protein CSARTGGGGYTF.

Many counts were recorded for this clonotype. The chain joins TRBV18 to TRBJ2-5, with D hard to call. V was pared by 2 bases and J by 5 bases, with 9 bases between. Germline CDR1 is KGHSH and CDR2 is LQKENI. The CDR3 extends over 13 amino acids. The chain's CDR3 is CASSPVPKETQYF. The CDR3 coding sequence is TGTGCCAGCTCACCAGTGCCTAAGGAGACCCAGTACTTC.

This clonotype was picked up a small number of times. This chain uses TRBV6-2 or TRBV6-3 with TRBJ2-1; TRBD2 matches 12 bases. The CDR3 runs 16 residues. Germline CDR1 MNHEY, CDR2 SVGEGT. With V trimmed by 6 bases and J by 3 bases, 6 bases remained unmatched. CDR3 sequence (DNA): TGTGCCAGCAGCCAGGGGACTAGCGGGCTCTACAATGAGCAGTTCTTC. Protein: CASSQGTSGLYNEQFF.